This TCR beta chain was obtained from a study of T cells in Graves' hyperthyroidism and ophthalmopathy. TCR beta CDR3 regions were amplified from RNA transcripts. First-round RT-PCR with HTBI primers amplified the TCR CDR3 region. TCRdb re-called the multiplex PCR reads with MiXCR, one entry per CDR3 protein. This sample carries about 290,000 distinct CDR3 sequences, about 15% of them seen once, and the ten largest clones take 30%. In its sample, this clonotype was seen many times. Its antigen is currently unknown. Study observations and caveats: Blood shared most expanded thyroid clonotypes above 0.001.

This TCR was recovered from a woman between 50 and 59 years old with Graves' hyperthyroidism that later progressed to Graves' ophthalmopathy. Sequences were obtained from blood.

CDR3 protein: CASSPLGEKLFF. DNA for the CDR3: TGTGCCAGCAGCCCACTGGGTGAAAAACTGTTTTTT. V and J are TRBV14 and TRBJ1-4; unclear D gene. The germline CDR1 and CDR2 sequences are SGHDN and FVKESK. Trimming stripped 4 bases from V and 7 bases from J, with 7 bases between. This CDR3 has 12 residues.